A single sample gave rise to the 16 T cell receptor beta chains below, sequenced in a study of T cells in Graves' hyperthyroidism and ophthalmopathy (dated by TCRdb to about 2019). The library was obtained by multiplex PCR. Sequencing relied on an Illumina HiSeq 2000. Amplification of TCR beta CDR3 regions was carried out from RNA transcripts. For the first round of RT-PCR on the TCR CDR3, the HTBI primer set was used together with the Qiagen OneStep RT-PCR kit. Through fastp at Q25 and MiXCR, TCRdb rebuilt clones from the public reads, retaining in-frame beta chains. Rows are combined by CDR3 protein, so each entry shows the most common genes and DNA. A total of under 300,000 distinct CDR3 sequences appear in this sample, about an eighth of them only once. Together, the top ten hold approximately 8.6% of the sample. The source material was blood. These receptors were collected from a woman in her twenties or thirties with Graves' hyperthyroidism that later progressed to Graves' ophthalmopathy.

The chain uses TRBV4-2 and TRBJ2-5, with 12 positions matching TRBD2. Germline values: CDR1 LGHNA, CDR2 YNFKEQ. With V trimmed by 0 bases and J by 4 bases, 6 bases remained unmatched. The CDR3 has 17 residues. The CDR3 DNA reads as TGTGCCAGCAGCCAAGATCCTAGCGGGAGGGGGGGAGAGACCCAGTACTTC. Its translation is CASSQDPSGRGGETQYF.

In this sample, this clonotype turned up many times. The chain uses TRBV3-2 and TRBJ2-4; the table calls TRBD2, which could not be checked here. TRBV3-2 is annotated as a pseudogene. The CDR3 contains 15 residues. The CDR3 sequence is CASSQGRLGQNIQYF. CDR3 DNA sequence: TGTGCCAGCAGCCAAGGAAGACTAGGGCAAAACATTCAGTACTTC.

The rearrangement links TRBV4-1 to TRBJ2-1; 10 bases agree with TRBD2. The J segment lost 3 bases and the V segment lost 0 bases, leaving 8 bases of the junction unmatched. From germline, CDR1 is MGHRA and CDR2 YSYEKL. This CDR3 has 18 amino acids. The CDR3 coding sequence is TGCGCCAGCAGCCAAGAAGTATGGACTAGCGGAAGCTACAATGAGCAGTTCTTC. Protein product: CASSQEVWTSGSYNEQFF.

This clonotype has ten or more counts. The chain is built from TRBV20-1 and TRBJ2-2; D is ambiguous. Germline loops: CDR1 DFQATT, CDR2 SNEGSKA (reference sequence). The length of the CDR3 is 12 residues. Trimming shortened V by 1 base and J by 6 bases, and 6 bases separated the two germline ends. The CDR3: CSARGESGELFF. DNA for the CDR3: TGCAGTGCTAGAGGGGAATCCGGGGAGCTGTTTTTT.

This clonotype was seen many times. The rearrangement uses TRBV7-2 and TRBJ2-1, with 7 bases identical to TRBD2. Germline CDR1 and CDR2: SGHTA and FQGNSA. There are 16 residues in the CDR3. The V gene end was trimmed by 4 bases and the J gene end by 0 bases; junction bases not matched to a gene: 6. The CDR3 protein is CASSSTPSGSYNEQFF. In DNA, the CDR3 is TGTGCCAGCAGCTCCACCCCTAGCGGCTCCTACAATGAGCAGTTCTTC.

This clonotype was seen many times. V usage is TRBV7-2 and J usage is TRBJ1-1; possible D gene TRBD1, 5 bases. CDR1 SGHTA and CDR2 FQGNSA come from the germline V gene. Trimming left V 0 bases short and J 3 bases short, with 8 bases between. There are 14 residues in the CDR3. CDR3 amino acids: CASSLAQVDTEAFF. The CDR3 DNA is TGTGCCAGCAGCTTAGCACAGGTCGACACTGAAGCTTTCTTT.

At least ten counts were recorded for this clonotype. The chain joins TRBV19 to TRBJ1-5; 7 nucleotides agree with TRBD1. Trimming took 0 bases from V and 4 from J; bases not matched to a gene: 3. Germline V gene data show CDR1 as LNHDA and CDR2 as SQIVND (reference sequence). The CDR3 totals 15 residues. Here the CDR3 reads CASSIDPGGNQPQHF. DNA for the CDR3: TGTGCCAGTAGTATAGACCCAGGGGGAAATCAGCCCCAGCATTTT. The full variable domain, completed using reference TRBV19 and TRBJ1-5, is DGGITQSPKYLFRKEGQNVTLSCEQNLNHDAMYWYRQDPGQGLRLIYYSQIVNDFQKGDIAEGYSVSREKKESFPLTVTSAQKNPTAFYLCASSIDPGGNQPQHFGDGTRLSIL.

This clonotype was detected ten times or more. The chain combines TRBV12-3 or TRBV12-4 with TRBJ1-1, with D possibly being TRBD1 (6 bases). This CDR3 spans 17 amino acids. Trimming pared 3 bases from V and 0 bases from J, leaving 17 bases between. The CDR3 region has the DNA TGTGCCAGCAGTTTTGGGGCAGGGAAGGGGGTGAACACTGAAGCTTTCTTT. Its translation is CASSFGAGKGVNTEAFF.

The table lists this clonotype with many counts. This rearrangement joins TRBV20-1 to TRBJ2-1; 8 positions agree with TRBD2. V gave up 0 bases and J gave up 3 bases; unmatched junction bases: 7. CDR1 DFQATT and CDR2 SNEGSKA come from the germline V gene (reference sequence). CDR3 length: 16 residues. The DNA of the CDR3 is TGCAGTGCTAGAGATGGGGCTAGCGGGTTCTACAATGAGCAGTTCTTC. Protein sequence: CSARDGASGFYNEQFF.

This clonotype was detected many times. V usage is TRBV11-2 and J usage is TRBJ1-2, with unresolved D. The CDR3 sequence is 14 residues long. Germline assignment: CDR1 SGHAT and CDR2 FQNNGV. V lost 5 bases, J lost 6 bases, and 16 bases lay in between. The CDR3 protein is CASSQMLIMNGYTF. CDR3 nucleotide sequence: TGTGCCAGCAGCCAAATGCTGATAATGAATGGCTACACCTTC.

J is TRBJ1-1 and V is TRBV20-1, with TRBD1 identical over 12 bases. This CDR3 has 14 amino acids. Germline lookup yields CDR1 DFQATT and CDR2 SNEGSKA (reference sequence). Trimming took 3 bases from V and 10 from J; bases not matched to a gene: 9. CDR3 DNA sequence: TGCAGTGCTAGGCGACCGGGACAGGGGGCTGGAGCTTTCTTT. Translation gives CSARRPGQGAGAFF.

This clonotype was seen repeatedly, ten times or more. The J gene is TRBJ2-5, the V gene TRBV18; 7 nucleotides match TRBD2. This CDR3 comprises 14 residues. Trimming at V came to 2 bases and at J to 1 base, leaving 1 base not matched to a gene. CDR1 is KGHSH, CDR2 LQKENI, per germline. Here the CDR3 DNA reads TGTGCCAGCTCACCAACGGGGGGCCAAGAGACCCAGTACTTC. It translates to CASSPTGGQETQYF. Variable domain in full (rest from reference TRBV18 and TRBJ2-5): NAGVMQNPRHLVRRRGQEARLRCSPMKGHSHVYWYRQLPEEGLKFMVYLQKENIIDESGMPKERFSAEFPKEGPSILRIQQVVRGDSAAYFCASSPTGGQETQYFGPGTRLLVL.

This rearrangement joins TRBV5-6 to TRBJ1-1; tentatively, D is TRBD1 (6 bases). V lost 5 bases, J lost 2 bases, and 13 bases lay in between. CDR1 SGHDT and CDR2 YYEEEE come from the germline V gene. CDR3 length: 14 residues. The CDR3 spells CASRRGGGNTEAFF. CDR3 in DNA: TGTGCCAGCAGACGGGGGGGCGGAAACACTGAAGCTTTCTTT.

This clonotype appeared a few times. The chain couples TRBV5-6 to TRBJ2-7; D is undetermined. CDR3 length: 14 residues. V was pared by 2 bases and J by 2 bases, with 11 bases between. Germline lookup yields CDR1 SGHDT and CDR2 YYEEEE. Here the CDR3 reads CASSFSDKTYEQYF. The CDR3 nucleotides are TGTGCCAGCAGCTTCTCCGACAAAACCTACGAGCAGTACTTC. The full variable domain, rest sourced from reference TRBV5-6 and TRBJ2-7, is DAGVTQSPTHLIKTRGQQVTLRCSPKSGHDTVSWYQQALGQGPQFIFQYYEEEERQRGNFPDRFSGHQFPNYSSELNVNALLLGDSALYLCASSFSDKTYEQYFGPGTRLTVT.

In this sample, this clonotype turned up many times. The CDR3 DNA reads as TGTGCCAGCAGTGAAGAGGTTTTTGAAGCTTTCTTT. The encoded protein is CASSEEVFEAFF. This chain connects TRBV6-1 to TRBJ1-1; no definite D call. V was cut by 1 base and J by 7 bases, with 7 bases left in between. This CDR3 is 12 amino acids long. Germline CDR1 is MNHNS and CDR2 is SASEGT.

This clonotype was counted many times. The chain recombines TRBV20-1 with TRBJ1-1; D is ambiguous. V gave up 0 bases and J gave up 0 bases, with 11 bases separating them. CDR1 DFQATT and CDR2 SNEGSKA come from the germline V gene (reference sequence). The CDR3 spans 15 residues. The CDR3 bases are TGCAGTGCTAGAGAACGAGACACGGTGAACACTGAAGCTTTCTTT. Translation gives CSARERDTVNTEAFF.